This is a list of T cell receptor beta chains from one sample in a study of CD8 T cells in ankylosing spondylitis. TCRdb analysed the 5' RACE reads with MiXCR anew, one entry per CDR3 protein. Seen here are 150,000 to 200,000 distinct CDR3 sequences, 25% to 35% observed once, and the top ten hold approximately 5.9%. Sequenced: synovial fluid, either unsorted or a sorted T cell fraction (not recorded which). Receptors originate from a male donor with ankylosing spondylitis. Both conserved end residues are part of each CDR3.

>TRBV19
CASSTPSGTDYGYTF
>TRBV5-1
CASSPGDGVGEQYF
>TRBV2
CASSEFVGSGRPYNEQFF
>TRBV20-1
CSASPSGTPYSAQYF
>TRBV4-2
CASSQGSGIANYGYTF
>TRBV27
CASIPGARGTEAFF
>TRBV27
CASSSWAGGSWEQYF
>TRBV5-1
CASSMPGTSGSGTDTQYF
>TRBV20-1
CSARVAGLPYEQYF
>TRBV12-3/TRBV12-4
CASRRFGYTF
>TRBV5-1
CASSSGQGLANYGYTF
>TRBV5-1
CASSQGAVPTYEQYF
>TRBV12-3/TRBV12-4
CASSGLYIVPFF
>TRBV7-7
CASSPRLGGETQYF
>TRBV6-5
CASSYNVRSSGNTIYF
>TRBV28
CASSSGTGLRTEAFF
>TRBV12-3/TRBV12-4
CASSKDRGLLNEQFF
>TRBV29-1
CSAATGTTDTQYF
>TRBV5-1
CASSLVRQYGYTF
>TRBV12-3/TRBV12-4
CASSSHDTHTGELFF
>TRBV28
CASTPGEGRGLNEQFF
>TRBV7-9
CASGPPGQGASDTQYF
>TRBV12-3/TRBV12-4
CASSSGQGRETQYF
>TRBV20-1
CSARDVWGAGKGTF
>TRBV12-3/TRBV12-4
CASSYLAAGEGYTF
>TRBV20-1
CSASKGGGNYGYTF
>TRBV10-3
CAISEWLAGAGNIQYF
>TRBV12-3/TRBV12-4
CASSTRQGKGETQYF
>TRBV29-1
CSVVPGVADTQYF
>TRBV28
CASSLLSGTGRPNSPLHF
>TRBV27
CASSTRDRRIPNTEAFF
>TRBV6-6
CASSPTQGAKAFF
>TRBV18
CASSPRRTTNEKLFF
>TRBV5-1
CASSFQTDQETQYF
>TRBV9
CASSVEGTASYNEQFF
>TRBV24-1
CATRDGGTEAFF
>TRBV20-1
CSARAPGQGRGNEKLFF
>TRBV7-9
CASSSGQGVVGYNEQFF
>TRBV27
CASRALTGYEAFF
>TRBV4-2
CASSQVVTGERNTGELFF
>TRBV12-3/TRBV12-4
CASSFGASGTYEQYF
>TRBV5-1
CASSSTGTVAYEQYF
>TRBV7-3
CASSPSGLAGSNTQYF
>TRBV5-1
CASSLGHRAIGYGYTF
>TRBV20-1
CSARDSGSSSYEQYF
>TRBV3-1
CASSPSLGVVAQETQYF
>TRBV7-2
CASSLRVPGTGLNEQYF
>TRBV10-3
CAISETGSYEQYF
>TRBV11-2
CASSLGGRGWQKETQYF
>TRBV7-9
CASSLVRGYNSNQPQHF
>TRBV29-1
CSVPRTSGVYNEQFF
>TRBV7-3
CASSSGTNNSPLHF
>TRBV6-5
CASSYPGTSALHF
>TRBV5-1
CASSLLAGGGNEQFF
>TRBV20-1
CSAPLGDRGVTSPLHF